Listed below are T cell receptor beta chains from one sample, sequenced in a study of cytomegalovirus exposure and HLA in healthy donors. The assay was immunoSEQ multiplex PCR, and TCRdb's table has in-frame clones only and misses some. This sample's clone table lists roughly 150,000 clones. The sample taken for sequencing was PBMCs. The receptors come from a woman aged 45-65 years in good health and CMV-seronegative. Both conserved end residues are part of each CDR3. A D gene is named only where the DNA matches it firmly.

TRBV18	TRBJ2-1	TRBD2	TGTGCCAGCTCAGATAGGACCGGGACTAGTTCTTACAATGAGCAGTTCTTC	CASSDRTGTSSYNEQFF
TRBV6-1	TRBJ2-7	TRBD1	TGTGCCAGCAGTGACTCCGGGACAGGGGGCTTCGAGCAGTACTTC	CASSDSGTGGFEQYF
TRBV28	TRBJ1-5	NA	TGTGCCAGCAGTTTGCAAACCCCGACCTGGACTTATAGCAATCAGCCCCAGCATTTT	CASSLQTPTWTYSNQPQHF
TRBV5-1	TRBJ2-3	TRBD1	TGCGCCAGCAGCTTGGCCGGGACAGGGGAAGATACGCAGTATTTT	CASSLAGTGEDTQYF
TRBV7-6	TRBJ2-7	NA	TGTGCCAGCAGCCCCGACGCAGGGGCGCACTACGAGCAGTACTTC	CASSPDAGAHYEQYF
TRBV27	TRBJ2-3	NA	TGTGCCAGCAGCGACACCCTTAGCACAGATACGCAGTATTTT	CASSDTLSTDTQYF
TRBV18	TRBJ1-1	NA	TGTGCCAGCTCACCACAGGCCCGGAGGTTATCTGAAGCTTTCTTT	CASSPQARRLSEAFF
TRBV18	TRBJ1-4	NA	TGTGCCAGCTCCCCGGACAGCCATAATGAAAAACTGTTTTTT	CASSPDSHNEKLFF
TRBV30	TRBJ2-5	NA	TGTGCCTGGTCCGGGAGTCAAGAGACCCAGTACTTC	CAWSGSQETQYF
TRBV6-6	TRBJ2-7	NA	TGTGCCAGCAGTTACTCTCGGCAGGGAGGCTCCTACGAGCAGTACTTC	CASSYSRQGGSYEQYF
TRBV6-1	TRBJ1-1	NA	TGTGCCAGCAGTCCGGGATACCGAACCACTGAAGCTTTCTTT	CASSPGYRTTEAFF
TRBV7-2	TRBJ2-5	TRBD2	TGTGCCAGCAGCTTAGAGCGGGGGCGGGGGACCCAGTACTTC	CASSLERGRGTQYF
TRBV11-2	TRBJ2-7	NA	TGTGCCAGCAGCTTAGCGGCTCTAGCAGACTACGAGCAGTACTTC	CASSLAALADYEQYF
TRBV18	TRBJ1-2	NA	TGTGCCAGCTCACCCGGGACTGCCCACTATGGCTACACCTTC	CASSPGTAHYGYTF
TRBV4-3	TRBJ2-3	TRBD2	TGCGCCAGCAGCCGATCGGGACTAAGCACAGATACGCAGTATTTT	CASSRSGLSTDTQYF
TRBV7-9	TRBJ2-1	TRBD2	TGTGCCAGCAGCTCCGGACTAGCGGGACCCTACAATGAGCAGTTCTTC	CASSSGLAGPYNEQFF
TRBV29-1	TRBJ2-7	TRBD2	TGCAGCGTTGCGGGGGGGGGAAGGGAGCAGTACTTC	CSVAGGGREQYF
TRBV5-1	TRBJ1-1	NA	TGCGCCAGCAGCTCGAAACCGGACAGGAACACTGAAGCTTTCTTT	CASSSKPDRNTEAFF
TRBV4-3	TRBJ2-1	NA	TGCGCCAGCAGCCAAGGTTACCAGGGCGAAATATACAATGAGCAGTTCTTC	CASSQGYQGEIYNEQFF
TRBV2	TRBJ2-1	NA	TGTGCCAGCAATTATTACAATGAGCAGTTCTTC	CASNYYNEQFF
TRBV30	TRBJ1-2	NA	TGTGCCTGGAGAACCAGGGGCGGCTATGGCTACACCTTC	CAWRTRGGYGYTF
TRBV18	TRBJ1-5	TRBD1	TGTGCCAGCTCACCAGCCGGGACAGGGGGTGGCAATCAGCCCCAGCATTTT	CASSPAGTGGGNQPQHF
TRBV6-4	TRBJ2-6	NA	TGTGCCAGCAGTGCCGACGGTGCGGGTGTCCTGACTTTC	CASSADGAGVLTF
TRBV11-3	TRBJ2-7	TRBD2	TGTGCCAGCAGCGGAAGCGGGGATGAGGAGCAGTACTTC	CASSGSGDEEQYF
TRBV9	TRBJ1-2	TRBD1	TGTGCCAGCAGCGCCACCCTACAGACAGGGAAAGGAGGCTACACCTTC	CASSATLQTGKGGYTF
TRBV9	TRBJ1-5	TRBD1	TGTGCCAGCAGCGCCGGGACAGGACTTAGCAATCAGCCCCAGCATTTT	CASSAGTGLSNQPQHF
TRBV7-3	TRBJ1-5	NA	TGTGCCAGCAGCTTGCGGGGGGATCAGCCCCAGCATTTT	CASSLRGDQPQHF
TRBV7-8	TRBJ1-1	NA	TGTGCCAGCAGCTTAGGGTCAGGGATGAACACTGAAGCTTTCTTT	CASSLGSGMNTEAFF
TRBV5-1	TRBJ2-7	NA	TGCGCCAGCAGCAGAGGGCCCGACTACGAGCAGTACTTC	CASSRGPDYEQYF
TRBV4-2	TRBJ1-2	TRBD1	TGTGCCAGCAGCCAAGAGGGACAGAAATATTATGGCTACACCTTC	CASSQEGQKYYGYTF
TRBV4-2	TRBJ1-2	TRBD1	TGTGCCAGCAGCCAAGATAGCGGGACAGGGCCTTATGGCTACACCTTC	CASSQDSGTGPYGYTF
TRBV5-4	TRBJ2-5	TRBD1	TGTGCCAGCATCCATTCCGGGACAGTTGAAGAGACCCAGTACTTC	CASIHSGTVEETQYF
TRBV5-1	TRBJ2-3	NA	TGCGCCAGCAGCCGGGGGACTTCTCCTAGCACAGATACGCAGTATTTT	CASSRGTSPSTDTQYF
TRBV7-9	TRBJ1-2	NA	TGTGCCAGCAGCTTAATAGCAGAAGGCTACACCTTC	CASSLIAEGYTF
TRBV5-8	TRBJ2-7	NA	TGTGCCAGCAGCTTGGACAGGATGGTGTACGAGCAGTACTTC	CASSLDRMVYEQYF
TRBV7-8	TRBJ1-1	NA	TGTGCCAGCAGCTTAGTAGGGGGGGGGAACACTGAAGCTTTCTTT	CASSLVGGGNTEAFF
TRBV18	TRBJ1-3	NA	TGTGCCAGCTCAAAAGGCAGGGAATCTGGAAACACCATATATTTT	CASSKGRESGNTIYF
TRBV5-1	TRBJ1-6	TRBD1	TGCGCCAGCAGCCAAGGACAGGGGTATTCACCCCTCCACTTT	CASSQGQGYSPLHF
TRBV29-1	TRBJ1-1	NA	TGCAGCGTTGTATTGAACACTGAAGCTTTCTTT	CSVVLNTEAFF
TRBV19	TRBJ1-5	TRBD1	TGTGCCAGTAGTGCTTTACAGGGGGCGCAAAGCAATCAGCCCCAGCATTTT	CASSALQGAQSNQPQHF
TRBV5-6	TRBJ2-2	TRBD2	TGTGCCAGCAGCTACGGACTAGCGGGGGCGAACACCGGGGAGCTGTTTTTT	CASSYGLAGANTGELFF
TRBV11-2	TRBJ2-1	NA	TGTGCCAGCAGCGTCGCCGGGAGTAACAATGAGCAGTTCTTC	CASSVAGSNNEQFF
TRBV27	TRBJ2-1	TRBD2	TGTGCCAGCAGTGCCCGGCGGGAGGGCTCCTACAATGAGCAGTTCTTC	CASSARREGSYNEQFF
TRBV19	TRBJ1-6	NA	TGTGCCAGTAGTTGGCAGTTCGAATCACCCCTCCACTTT	CASSWQFESPLHF
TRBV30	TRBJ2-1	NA	TGTGCCTGGTCGGGCCACCTACAGGGTGAGCAGTTCTTC	CAWSGHLQGEQFF